This T cell receptor beta chain appears in the sequencing data of a study of T cells in localized non-small cell lung cancer. This clone was counted at least ten times. Antigen unknown. Produced via immunoSEQ multiplex PCR; TCRdb's table is partial and in-frame only. The profile covers more than 45,000 clones, with approximately 83% appearing a single time and approximately 17% taken by the ten largest. Trimming shortened V by 7 bases and J by 0 bases, and 12 bases separated the two germline ends. Per germline, CDR1 SNHLY and CDR2 FYNNEI. The CDR3 consists of 14 residues. The study, taken as a whole, reports: Because only a single region of the tumor was sequenced, heterogeneity remains possible.

The chain couples TRBV2 to TRBJ1-2; D remains ambiguous. The source of this sequence is a man aged 40-75 years with stage III lung adenocarcinoma. This specimen consisted of peripheral blood mononuclear cells, obtained before any cancer treatment. In DNA, the CDR3 is TGTGCCAGCACAATCGGATCACCTAACTATGGCTACACCTTC. Amino acids: CASTIGSPNYGYTF.